This T cell receptor beta chain was observed in a study of OX40 agonist ivuxolimab in advanced cancers. For the study at large: Two patients with cutaneous melanoma and one with hepatocellular carcinoma, three in total, showed partial responses. Findings and limits, study-wide: There were, on average, more expanded clones in CD8+ T cells than in CD4+. Low normalized T-cell clonal expansion was additionally recorded for some nonresponders.

TCRdb keeps only in-frame clones here, not all; method: immunoSEQ multiplex PCR. The data contain tens of thousands of clones, approximately 90% of them seen just once; the ten biggest clones take up roughly 0.27%. Regarding this clone: Its antigen is currently unknown.

The starting material was CD4+ or CD8+ T cells sorted from blood, obtained in a trial of the OX40 agonist ivuxolimab. The TCR was taken from an adult with an advanced solid tumor such as melanoma, head and neck, liver or kidney cancer.

The CDR3 sequence is CASLRLRPTYNEQFF. Written as DNA, the CDR3 is TGTGCCAGCCTCCGCCTGCGACCAACCTACAATGAGCAGTTCTTC. The chain joins TRBV28 to TRBJ2-1; D ambiguous. V gave up 8 bases and J gave up 2 bases, with 16 bases separating them. This CDR3 has 15 residues. In germline, CDR1 is MDHEN, CDR2 SYDVKM.